Shown below are 7 T cell receptor beta chains from a single sample sequenced in a study of blood T cell repertoires in COVID-19. Sequenced by immunoSEQ multiplex PCR; TCRdb stores in-frame clones only, minus some. The data hold 69,000 or so clones, with 80% to 90% observed a single time. The sample comprised peripheral blood. The receptors here all came from a woman of 80 years or more with active or convalescent COVID-19.

The chain recombines TRBV6-2 or TRBV6-3 with TRBJ2-3, with D perhaps matching TRBD2 (5 bases). V was pared by 0 bases and J by 4 bases, with 14 bases between. Germline values: CDR1 MNHEY, CDR2 SVGEGT. The CDR3 spans 16 residues. The CDR3 DNA sequence: TGTGCCAGCAGTTACTCATCCACCCTAGCCTCAGATACGCAGTATTTT. The encoded protein is CASSYSSTLASDTQYF.

The genes are TRBV24-1 and TRBJ2-3; no clear D. CDR1 is KGHDR, CDR2 SFDVKD, per germline. The CDR3 extends over 16 amino acids. Trimming took off 4 bases at V and 0 bases at J, with 13 bases between the two ends. CDR3 in amino acids: CATSERRSSSTDTQYF. For the CDR3, the DNA is TGTGCCACCAGTGAACGTCGGAGTTCTAGCACAGATACGCAGTATTTT.

The chain couples TRBV10-3 to TRBJ2-1; 14 bases align to TRBD2. In germline, CDR1 is ENHRY, CDR2 SYGVKD. This CDR3 comprises 14 residues. V gave up 5 bases and J gave up 10 bases; unmatched junction bases: 4. The CDR3 reads CAISRTSGGREQFF. Here the CDR3 DNA reads TGTGCCATCAGTCGGACTAGCGGGGGGCGGGAGCAGTTCTTC.

J is TRBJ2-7 and V is TRBV9, with D hard to call. CDR1 is SGDLS, CDR2 YYNGEE, per germline. V gave up 0 bases and J gave up 5 bases, with 9 bases separating them. The CDR3 totals 13 residues. The CDR3 nucleotides are TGTGCCAGCAGCGTAGGGGCAACTCACGAGCAGTACTTC. This gives the protein CASSVGATHEQYF.

The chain links TRBV6-1 to TRBJ2-7; tentatively, D is TRBD2 (5 bases). CDR1 and CDR2 from the germline V gene are MNHNS and SASEGT. This CDR3 region has 11 residues. V lost 5 bases and J 5 bases, leaving 7 bases between the germline ends. CDR3 sequence: CASSRRHEQYF. The CDR3 DNA sequence: TGTGCCAGCAGTAGGAGGCACGAGCAGTACTTC.

This clone was detected a few times. This chain joins TRBV6-6 and TRBJ1-5; D remains ambiguous. The germline V gene has CDR1 MNHNY and CDR2 SVGAGI (reference sequence). V dropped 10 bases and J dropped 6 bases, with 16 bases sitting between them. The CDR3 length is 13 residues. CDR3 bases: TGTGCCATCCACCGGGAGGTGAGTCAGCCCCAGCATTTT. Protein: CAIHREVSQPQHF.

The chain employs TRBV5-6 and TRBJ2-7; 9 bases match TRBD1. Germline loops: CDR1 SGHDT, CDR2 YYEEEE. The CDR3 spans 15 residues. J lost 4 bases, V lost 4 bases, and 9 bases had no gene match. CDR3 region: CASSRRPGTGYEQYF. Here the CDR3 DNA reads TGTGCCAGCAGCCGTCGCCCAGGGACAGGGTACGAGCAGTACTTC.